The 8 T cell receptor beta chains below all came from one sample that was sequenced in a study of control samples from healthy donors and cancer patients. The repertoire was sequenced with immunoSEQ multiplex PCR; TCRdb's copy has only in-frame clones and lacks some. The sample yields under 40,000 clones, around 80% seen once. The sequencing input was PBMCs. These receptors all come from a woman aged 60-75 years with lung cancer.

The rearrangement links TRBV5-8 to TRBJ2-5, with 10 bases aligning to TRBD2. Germline CDR1 reads SGHTS; CDR2 reads YDEGEE. The CDR3 length is 19 residues. Trimming took 0 bases from V and 4 from J; bases not matched to a gene: 15. CDR3 sequence (DNA): TGTGCCAGCAGCTTGGCCCCTAGCGGGAGAATGGATAAGCGAGAGACCCAGTACTTC. Protein: CASSLAPSGRMDKRETQYF.

The rearrangement links TRBV19 to TRBJ2-7; 8 bases agree with TRBD2. The J segment lost 4 bases and the V segment lost 2 bases, leaving 4 bases of the junction unmatched. Germline-derived CDR1 and CDR2 are LNHDA and SQIVND (reference sequence). CDR3 length: 14 residues. CDR3 region: CASSISGRSYEQYF. Written as DNA, the CDR3 is TGTGCCAGTAGTATAAGCGGGAGATCGTACGAGCAGTACTTC.

Only a few counts were recorded for this clone. The chain joins TRBV6-5 to TRBJ1-2; possibly TRBD1 for D (6 bases). Trimming shortened V by 6 bases and J by 6 bases, and 14 bases separated the two germline ends. Germline values: CDR1 MNHEY, CDR2 SVGAGI. This CDR3 contains 13 residues. The CDR3 DNA reads as TGTGCCAGCAGATCGAAGGGACACCATGGCTACACCTTC. Its translation is CASRSKGHHGYTF.

This CDR3 reads CASSSGLAGAGADTQYF. CDR3 sequence (DNA): TGCGCCAGCAGCTCCGGGCTAGCGGGAGCTGGGGCAGATACGCAGTATTTT. This chain joins TRBV5-1 and TRBJ2-3, with 10 bases that match TRBD2. This CDR3 contains 17 residues. Germline V gene lookup returns CDR1 SGHRS and CDR2 YFSETQ. The J segment lost 4 bases and the V segment lost 3 bases, leaving 11 bases of the junction unmatched.

The chain joins TRBV5-1 to TRBJ2-3, with D uncertain. The length of the CDR3 is 13 residues. Germline CDR1 SGHRS, CDR2 YFSETQ. The ends were cut back, 2 bases at V and 1 base at J, with 5 bases in the middle. CDR3 nucleotides: TGCGCCAGCAGCTTCGGCGGCACAGATACGCAGTATTTT. It yields the protein CASSFGGTDTQYF. Complete variable domain (other parts from reference TRBV5-1 and TRBJ2-3): KAGVTQTPRYLIKTRGQQVTLSCSPISGHRSVSWYQQTPGQGLQFLFEYFSETQRNKGNFPGRFSGRQFSNSRSEMNVSTLELGDSALYLCASSFGGTDTQYFGPGTRLTVL.

The genes are TRBV12-3 or TRBV12-4 and TRBJ1-2, with 7 bases fitting TRBD1. Losses at the gene ends were 5 bases for V and 4 bases for J; bases not matched to a gene: 4. The CDR3 has 13 amino acids. In DNA form, the CDR3 reads TGTGCCAGCAGTCAGACAGGGTTCTATGGCTACACCTTC. The encoded protein is CASSQTGFYGYTF.

The chain combines TRBV2 with TRBJ2-7; no firm D call. This CDR3 spans 14 amino acids. Germline CDR1 and CDR2: SNHLY and FYNNEI. V was cut by 1 base and J by 1 base, with 8 bases left in between. CDR3 protein: CASSEEVGSYEQYF. Written as DNA, the CDR3 is TGTGCCAGCAGTGAAGAAGTCGGATCCTACGAGCAGTACTTC.

The chain carries TRBV18 and TRBJ2-2; D perhaps matches TRBD2 (6 bases). The CDR3 sequence is 15 residues long. Germline lookup yields CDR1 KGHSH and CDR2 LQKENI. V lost 1 base to trimming and J lost 5 bases, with 11 bases between them. The CDR3 reads CASSPRQGGTGELFF. The CDR3 DNA reads as TGTGCCAGCTCACCACGTCAGGGAGGAACCGGGGAGCTGTTTTTT.